This T cell receptor beta chain was identified during a study of shared clonotypes between healthy human individuals (TCRdb year 2020). Background on the whole study: The cohort included a few men and a couple of women between 18 and 49 years of age. Per donor, three plates each were used for CD4 naive and CD4 memory, two for CD8 naive, and one for CD8 memory. Blood TCR repertoires of five healthy adults were deeply sequenced to estimate repertoire size and the extent of clonotype sharing between individuals. Libraries were prepared and TCR repertoires were sequenced by different laboratories using diverse techniques, in order to increase sequencing depth and limit assay-specific biases. Leukapheresis yielded between about 0.85 and 9.5 billion PBMCs per donor.

Via the germline V gene, CDR1 is LGHNA and CDR2 YSLEER. V is pared back by 0 bases and J by 1 base, with 9 bases lying between the germline termini. The CDR3 goes from the cysteine to the phenylalanine over 15 residues. Only the CDR3 portion is preserved as DNA: 45 bases, with reading frame beginning at the first base. Using the deep immunoSEQ assay, TCR CDR3 regions were amplified from genomic DNA by multiplex PCR. Extracted genomic DNA from each cell subset was distributed evenly across all wells of several immunoSEQ 96-well plates, and each plate was treated as a replicate. For sorted subsets, each replicate PCR was loaded with about 200 ng genomic DNA, equivalent to some 31,000 T cell genomes. Purified libraries were measured with a Qubit 3.0 fluorometer, size-checked on a Bioanalyzer 2100, and measured again with the KAPA Library Quantification kit. Every immunoSEQ 96-well plate was sequenced on a dedicated single-read 150-cycle Illumina NextSeq 550 flow cell. In the authors' own workflow: Because only junctional sequences without quality scores were contained in the immunoSEQ output, filtering matching that applied to full-length reads could not be performed. Sequences were annotated with PyIR, a Python wrapper for IgBLAST v1.9, using IMGT germline references to assign V/J genes and CDR3. Reads with weak V/J assignments (E-value above 1e-6), missing CDR3, stop codons, out-of-frame junctions, or ambiguous translated residues were removed. A V3J clonotype was defined by an identical inferred V gene, J gene, and CDR3 amino acid sequence. Percentage overlap between repertoires was calculated by dividing the number of shared unique clonotypes by the size of the smaller repertoire. Richness of each repertoire was evaluated using RTK rarefaction, the Chao1 estimator, and Recon v2.1 estimates of unobserved clonotypes. Generation probabilities were computed with OLGA for all TCRbeta clonotypes obtained by the gDNA method from several donors. Sourced from immuneACCESS, this table was stored by TCRdb with only in-frame sequences that have V and J called. A share of the clones is absent; for the studies checked, an unresolved V gene accounts for under half, and the remainder has no known explanation. V and J calls and clone size follow that table, whereas D and trimming were derived from the DNA. The sample table holds some 980,000 clones, of which 70% to 85% were seen once. The leading ten clones occupy about 1.5% of the sample.

On the study overall, not on this receptor specifically: Across four donors, about 4.5% of naive CD4, roughly 3.5% of naive CD8, 2% to 2.5% of memory CD4, and roughly 0.41% of memory CD8 clonotypes were shared. Rarefaction of sorted-subset datasets indicated incomplete sequencing despite the large sequencing depth. Only blood was sampled, and tissue TCR repertoires likely differ from those in blood. Pairwise subsampling led to the expectation that sequencing depth would affect the degree of clonotype sharing among donors. Larger estimated clonotype richness was generally found for naive subsets than for memory subsets. Clonotypes shared by all four sorted-subset donors showed higher generation probabilities than non-shared clonotypes. Because the study included a small number of donors, the genetic and exposure-history diversity represented was limited.

This clone has a handful of counts. This receptor's antigen is unknown. No quality values exist for individual bases; no much larger clone is one base distant. Other DNA sequences of this sample code for an identical CDR3. The donors were healthy, HIV-negative adults with no recently reported acute infections or vaccinations. Every donor was a Caucasian adult residing in Nashville, Tennessee, USA. CD4+ T cells were enriched by magnetic negative selection; naive cells were then positively selected on CD45RA, and the negative fraction formed the memory subset. After blood collection by leukapheresis, PBMCs were isolated using Ficoll-Histopaque density gradient centrifugation and then cryopreserved in the vapor phase of liquid nitrogen. Analytical flow cytometry was used to check the purity and quantity of every magnetically sorted T cell population. Each sorted fraction had its genomic DNA isolated and then quantified by UV absorbance on a Nanodrop 2000c.

The sequence was collected from a man younger than 35 in good health. Input material: memory CD4+ T cells sorted from blood. The cell subset or site label of this sample denotes: CD45RA-negative fraction. The chain links TRBV4-3 with TRBJ1-1; no D gene is confidently identified. The sequenced DNA is TGCGCCAGCAGCCAAGATCCAGGTCGGAACACTGAAGCTTTCTTT. Protein translation: CASSQDPGRNTEAFF.